The 23 T cell receptor beta chains given below trace back to one sample, sequenced in a study of blood T cell repertoires in COVID-19. Measured with immunoSEQ multiplex PCR; TCRdb has only the in-frame clones, and not every one. The sample has about 180,000 clones, 80% seen once. The material sequenced was PBMCs or T cells enriched from blood (not recorded which). These receptors were taken from a man aged 60 to 69 who had been exposed to COVID-19.

The CDR3 is CASSPTRGNTGELFF. In nucleotides, the CDR3 is TGTGCCAGCAGCCCGACCAGGGGGAACACCGGGGAGCTGTTTTTT. V and J are TRBV5-8 and TRBJ2-2; the D gene is possibly TRBD1 (6 bases). CDR3 length: 15 amino acids. Trimming left V 4 bases short and J 1 base short, with 11 bases between. CDR1 is SGHTS, CDR2 YDEGEE, per germline.

V and J are TRBV18 and TRBJ1-3; D perhaps matches TRBD1 (6 bases). Trimming left V 4 bases short and J 0 bases short, with 19 bases between. The CDR3 contains 18 residues. Per the germline V gene, CDR1 is KGHSH and CDR2 is LQKENI. CDR3 DNA sequence: TGTGCCAGCTCACTTACACAAGGACAGCTCTCCTCTGGAAACACCATATATTTT. Translating it yields CASSLTQGQLSSGNTIYF.

The chain combines TRBV3-1 (or the pseudogene TRBV3-2) with TRBJ1-6; D uncertain. Trimming shortened V by 0 bases and J by 10 bases, and 10 bases separated the two germline ends. The CDR3 covers 14 residues. Germline CDR1 LGHDT, CDR2 YNNKEL (reference sequence). The CDR3 protein is CASSQDLGRSPLHF. The CDR3 DNA reads TGTGCCAGCAGCCAAGATTTGGGCCGATCACCCCTCCACTTT.

The chain uses TRBV19 and TRBJ2-3; 12 bases fit TRBD2. CDR3 size: 16 residues. Germline V CDR1 and CDR2: LNHDA, SQIVND (reference sequence). With V trimmed by 2 bases and J by 10 bases, 10 bases remained unmatched. The CDR3 coding sequence is TGTGCCAGTAGTATACTCGCTAGCGGGAGGGCCTCTTCGCAGTATTTT. Residues: CASSILASGRASSQYF.

The rearrangement links TRBV6-5 to TRBJ1-2; D is possibly TRBD1 (6 bases). Trimming shortened V by 5 bases and J by 0 bases, and 13 bases separated the two germline ends. This CDR3 has 15 residues. The germline gives CDR1 MNHEY, CDR2 SVGAGI. CDR3 DNA: TGTGCCAGCAGTCGACCAGGGGAGCCTAACTATGGCTACACCTTC. Its translation: CASSRPGEPNYGYTF.

The V gene is TRBV5-1, the J gene TRBJ2-5; 8 positions agree with TRBD1. CDR1 SGHRS and CDR2 YFSETQ come from the germline V gene. CDR3 length: 15 amino acids. Germline trimming cut 4 bases from V and 3 bases from J; bases unmatched to any gene: 8. CDR3 amino acids: CASSDGQGKEETQYF. Written as DNA, the CDR3 is TGCGCCAGCAGCGATGGACAGGGTAAAGAAGAGACCCAGTACTTC.

This clone was observed a few times. This chain joins TRBV6-5 and TRBJ1-2; 8 nucleotides match TRBD1. Germline CDR1 reads MNHEY; CDR2 reads SVGAGI. This CDR3 comprises 15 residues. The trim removed 6 bases at V and 8 bases at J, leaving 14 bases unmatched. CDR3 region: CASRHKNRGMGGYTF. In nucleotides, the CDR3 is TGTGCCAGCAGGCATAAAAACAGGGGGATGGGCGGCTACACCTTC.

The chain is built from TRBV4-2 and TRBJ2-1; 10 positions agree with TRBD1. Germline values: CDR1 LGHNA, CDR2 YNFKEQ. The CDR3 spans 17 residues. The ends lost 1 base at V and 2 bases at J; junction bases unmatched: 5. CDR3: CASSQGDRGRPYNEQFF. The DNA for the CDR3 is TGTGCCAGCAGCCAAGGGGACAGGGGTCGGCCCTACAATGAGCAGTTCTTC.

This chain connects TRBV28 to TRBJ1-5, with D perhaps matching TRBD1 (5 bases). The CDR3 sequence is 14 residues long. Germline V gene sequence: CDR1 MDHEN, CDR2 SYDVKM. V lost 1 base to trimming and J lost 3 bases, with 7 bases between them. The CDR3 DNA reads TGTGCCAGCAGTTTATCAGGGATCAATCAGCCCCAGCATTTT. Translation: CASSLSGINQPQHF.

The chain couples TRBV11-2 to TRBJ2-5, with TRBD1 as a possible D gene (6 bases). The CDR3 has 16 amino acids. The germline V gene encodes CDR1 SGHAT and CDR2 FQNNGV. V shed 6 bases and J shed 5 bases, with 22 bases lying between them. This CDR3 reads CASSPRSGSQGETQYF. The DNA of the CDR3 is TGTGCCAGCAGTCCCAGATCCGGCAGTCAGGGGGAGACCCAGTACTTC.

The J gene is TRBJ2-3, the V gene TRBV11-2, with 7 bases aligning to TRBD2. The CDR3 contains 14 residues. V lost 0 bases, J lost 9 bases, and 6 bases stayed unmatched. Per germline, CDR1 SGHAT and CDR2 FQNNGV. DNA of the CDR3: TGTGCCAGCAGCTTAGACTCGGGAGGAGGCACGCAGTATTTT. Translation: CASSLDSGGGTQYF.

The rearrangement uses TRBV27 and TRBJ1-1; D gene ambiguous. V lost 5 bases and J 1 base, leaving 17 bases between the germline ends. Germline V gene data show CDR1 as MNHEY and CDR2 as SMNVEV (reference sequence). This CDR3 is 16 amino acids long. CDR3: CASSPIIGLSNTEAFF. The CDR3 nucleotides read TGTGCCAGCAGTCCTATAATCGGACTCTCGAACACTGAAGCTTTCTTT.

The chain links TRBV30 to TRBJ2-3; 13 bases agree with TRBD2. Germline values: CDR1 GTSNPN, CDR2 SVGIG (reference sequence). V trimming: 0 bases; J trimming: 11 bases; junction bases outside the gene matches: 5. CDR3 length equals 14 residues. The CDR3 sequence: CAWSVQLAGGLQYF. The DNA for the CDR3 is TGTGCCTGGAGTGTACAACTAGCGGGAGGGTTGCAGTATTTT. The variable domain in full, with the rest retrieved from reference TRBV30 and TRBJ2-3, is SQTIHQWPATLVQPVGSPLSLECTVEGTSNPNLYWYRQAAGRGLQLLFYSVGIGQISSEVPQNLSASRPQDRQFILSSKKLLLSDSGFYLCAWSVQLAGGLQYFGPGTRLTVL.

The chain employs TRBV11-2 and TRBJ1-5; maybe TRBD1 (5 bases). The CDR3 extends over 15 amino acids. Trimming removed 0 bases at V and 6 bases at J, with 12 bases between. Germline-derived CDR1 and CDR2 are SGHAT and FQNNGV. The CDR3 is CASSLDRGVSQPQHF. Written as DNA, the CDR3 is TGTGCCAGCAGCTTAGACCGGGGGGTTAGTCAGCCCCAGCATTTT.

The V and J genes are TRBV18 and TRBJ2-7; 7 bases map to TRBD1. The ends lost 3 bases at V and 0 bases at J; junction bases unmatched: 5. From germline, CDR1 is KGHSH and CDR2 LQKENI. CDR3 length: 15 amino acids. CDR3 amino acids: CASSPYRGSSYEQYF. The CDR3 bases are TGTGCCAGCTCACCGTACAGGGGAAGCTCCTACGAGCAGTACTTC.

The chain couples TRBV21-1 to TRBJ1-2; the table assigns TRBD1, which was not confirmed against the DNA. TRBV21-1 is marked as a pseudogene. This CDR3 region has 12 residues. Here the CDR3 reads CASSGAHYGYTF. The CDR3 nucleotides are TGTGCCAGCAGCGGGGCTCACTATGGCTACACCTTC.

The rearrangement links TRBV30 to TRBJ2-3; D possibly corresponds to TRBD2 (6 bases). The CDR3 is made up of 15 amino acids. From germline, CDR1 is GTSNPN and CDR2 SVGIG (reference sequence). Trimming took off 4 bases at V and 5 bases at J, with 19 bases between the two ends. CDR3 protein: CAWIKGGGTGDTQYF. The CDR3 DNA reads TGTGCCTGGATAAAGGGTGGCGGGACGGGAGATACGCAGTATTTT.

V is TRBV30 and J is TRBJ2-1, with TRBD2 matching over 9 bases. Per the germline V gene, CDR1 is GTSNPN and CDR2 is SVGIG (reference sequence). The CDR3 spans 14 residues. V lost 3 bases and J lost 7; bases outside the gene matches: 7. This CDR3 is CAWRLAGVMNEQFF. As DNA, the CDR3 is TGTGCCTGGAGGTTAGCGGGAGTAATGAATGAGCAGTTCTTC.

The chain combines TRBV19 with TRBJ2-7; D is ambiguous. Trimming pared 4 bases from V and 3 bases from J, leaving 4 bases between. Germline V gene data show CDR1 as LNHDA and CDR2 as SQIVND (reference sequence). The CDR3 sequence is 11 residues long. The CDR3 reads CASSNLYEQYF. CDR3 DNA: TGTGCCAGTAGTAATCTCTACGAGCAGTACTTC.

The V gene is TRBV5-1, the J gene TRBJ1-2; TRBD1 matches at 10 bases. The trim removed 6 bases at V and 8 bases at J, leaving 7 bases unmatched. Germline assignment: CDR1 SGHRS and CDR2 YFSETQ. This CDR3 spans 13 amino acids. The CDR3 sequence: CASNPGTGVGYTF. The CDR3 region has the DNA TGCGCCAGCAACCCTGGGACAGGGGTAGGCTACACCTTC. Looking up the rest from reference TRBV5-1 and TRBJ1-2 gives the full variable domain: KAGVTQTPRYLIKTRGQQVTLSCSPISGHRSVSWYQQTPGQGLQFLFEYFSETQRNKGNFPGRFSGRQFSNSRSEMNVSTLELGDSALYLCASNPGTGVGYTFGSGTRLTVV.

Notes on this clone: Within the sample, other DNA sequences also encode this same CDR3. The J gene is TRBJ1-2, the V gene TRBV6-5, with TRBD1 as a possible D gene (5 bases). Germline assignment: CDR1 MNHEY and CDR2 SVGAGI. The CDR3 totals 14 residues. Trimming pared 0 bases from V and 3 bases from J, leaving 8 bases between. This CDR3 reads CASSYSGGDYGYTF. The DNA of the CDR3 is TGTGCCAGCAGTTACTCGGGGGGGGACTATGGCTACACCTTC.

The gene calls are TRBV7-9 and TRBJ2-5; 13 bases line up with TRBD2. This CDR3 has 17 residues. CDR1 and CDR2 from the germline V gene are SEHNR and FQNEAQ (reference sequence). Losses at the gene ends were 3 bases for V and 1 base for J; bases not matched to a gene: 5. CDR3 in DNA: TGTGCCAGCAGCTTGGTGGGACTAGCGGGGCGCCAAGAGACCCAGTACTTC. Residues: CASSLVGLAGRQETQYF.

Written as DNA, the CDR3 is TGTGCCAGCAGCCACCGGACAGGGGGGATGGGCGAGCAGTACTTC. Its translation is CASSHRTGGMGEQYF. The rearrangement links TRBV14 to TRBJ2-7; 10 bases map to TRBD1. The CDR3 spans 15 residues. In germline, CDR1 is SGHDN, CDR2 FVKESK. With 3 bases clipped from V and 6 bases from J, the junction kept 8 bases outside the gene matches.